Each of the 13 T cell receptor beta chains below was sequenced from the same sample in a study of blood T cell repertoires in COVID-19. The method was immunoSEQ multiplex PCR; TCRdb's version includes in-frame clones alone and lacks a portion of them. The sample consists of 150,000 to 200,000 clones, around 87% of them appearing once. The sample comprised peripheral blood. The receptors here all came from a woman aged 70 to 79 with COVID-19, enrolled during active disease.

The CDR3: CASSYVGQGRETQYF. The CDR3, as DNA: TGTGCCAGCAGTTACGTCGGACAGGGGCGAGAGACCCAGTACTTC. The chain joins TRBV6-5 to TRBJ2-5, with TRBD1 identical over 9 bases. Losses at the gene ends were 2 bases for V and 4 bases for J; bases not matched to a gene: 5. The germline CDR1 and CDR2 sequences are MNHEY and SVGAGI. The CDR3 has 15 amino acids.

This CDR3 reads CASSEQEFYGYTF. The CDR3 DNA reads as TGTGCCAGCAGCGAACAGGAGTTCTATGGCTACACCTTC. The rearrangement links TRBV3-1 (or the pseudogene TRBV3-2) to TRBJ1-2, with D perhaps matching TRBD1 (5 bases). Germline V gene data show CDR1 as LGHDT and CDR2 as YNNKEL (reference sequence). The germline V and J ends were trimmed by 5 bases and 4 bases, with 11 bases remaining between them. The CDR3 sequence is 13 residues long.

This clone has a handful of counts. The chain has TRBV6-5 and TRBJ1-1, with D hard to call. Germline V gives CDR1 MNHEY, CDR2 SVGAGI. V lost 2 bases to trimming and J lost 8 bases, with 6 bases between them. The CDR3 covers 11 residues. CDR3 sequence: CASSYRREAFF. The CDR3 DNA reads TGTGCCAGCAGTTACCGCAGGGAAGCTTTCTTT.

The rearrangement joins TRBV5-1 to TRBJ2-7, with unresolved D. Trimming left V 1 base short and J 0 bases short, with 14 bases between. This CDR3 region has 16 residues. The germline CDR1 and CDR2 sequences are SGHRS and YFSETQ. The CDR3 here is CASSLSRTEPSYEQYF. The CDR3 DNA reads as TGCGCCAGCAGCTTGTCAAGAACAGAGCCCTCCTACGAGCAGTACTTC.

The CDR3 DNA reads as TGTGCCAGCAGCCCGAGTAGACCGAGCGCTGAAGCTTTCTTT. Protein: CASSPSRPSAEAFF. The V call is TRBV3-1 (or the pseudogene TRBV3-2), the J call TRBJ1-1; D gene unclear. Germline CDR1 reads LGHDT; CDR2 reads YNNKEL (reference sequence). Trimming removed 4 bases from V and 6 bases from J, with 15 bases in between. The CDR3 has 14 residues.

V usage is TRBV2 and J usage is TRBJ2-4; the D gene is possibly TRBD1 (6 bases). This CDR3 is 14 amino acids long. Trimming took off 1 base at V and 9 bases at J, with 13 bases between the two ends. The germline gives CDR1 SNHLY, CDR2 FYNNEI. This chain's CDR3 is CASSEGLGGSIQYF. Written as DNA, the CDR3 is TGTGCCAGCAGTGAAGGGCTAGGGGGTAGCATTCAGTACTTC.

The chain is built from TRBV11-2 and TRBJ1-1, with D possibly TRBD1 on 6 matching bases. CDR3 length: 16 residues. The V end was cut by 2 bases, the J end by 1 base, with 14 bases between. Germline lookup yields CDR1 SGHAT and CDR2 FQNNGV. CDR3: CASSLRVGGGNTEAFF. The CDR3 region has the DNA TGTGCCAGCAGCTTACGCGTAGGGGGGGGGAACACTGAAGCTTTCTTT.

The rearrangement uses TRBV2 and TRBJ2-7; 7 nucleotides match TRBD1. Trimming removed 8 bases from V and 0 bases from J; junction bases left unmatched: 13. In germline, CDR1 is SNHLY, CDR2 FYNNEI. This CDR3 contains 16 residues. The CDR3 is CASRRNPGQSSYEQYF. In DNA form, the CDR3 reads TGTGCCAGCCGAAGAAATCCGGGACAGAGCTCCTACGAGCAGTACTTC.

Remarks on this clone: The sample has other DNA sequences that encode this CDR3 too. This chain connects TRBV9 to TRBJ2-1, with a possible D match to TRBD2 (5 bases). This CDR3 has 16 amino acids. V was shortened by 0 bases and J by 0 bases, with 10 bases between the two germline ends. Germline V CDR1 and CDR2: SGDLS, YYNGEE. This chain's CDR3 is CASSVGGGSSYNEQFF. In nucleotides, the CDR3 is TGTGCCAGCAGCGTAGGAGGTGGGAGCTCCTACAATGAGCAGTTCTTC.

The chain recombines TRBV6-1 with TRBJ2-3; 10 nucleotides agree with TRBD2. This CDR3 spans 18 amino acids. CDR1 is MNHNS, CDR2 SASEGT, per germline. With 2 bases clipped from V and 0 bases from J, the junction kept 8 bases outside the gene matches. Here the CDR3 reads CASSEKSGRARSTDTQYF. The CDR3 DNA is TGTGCCAGCAGTGAAAAGAGCGGGAGGGCCCGTAGCACAGATACGCAGTATTTT.

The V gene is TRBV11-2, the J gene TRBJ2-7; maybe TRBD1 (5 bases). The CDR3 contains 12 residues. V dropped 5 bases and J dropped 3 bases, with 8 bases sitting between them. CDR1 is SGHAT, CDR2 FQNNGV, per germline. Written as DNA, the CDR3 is TGTGCCAGCAGCCCCCAGGGCTACGAGCAGTACTTC. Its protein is CASSPQGYEQYF. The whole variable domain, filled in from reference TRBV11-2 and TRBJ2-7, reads EAGVAQSPRYKIIEKRQSVAFWCNPISGHATLYWYQQILGQGPKLLIQFQNNGVVDDSQLPKDRFSAERLKGVDSTLKIQPAKLEDSAVYLCASSPQGYEQYFGPGTRLTVT.

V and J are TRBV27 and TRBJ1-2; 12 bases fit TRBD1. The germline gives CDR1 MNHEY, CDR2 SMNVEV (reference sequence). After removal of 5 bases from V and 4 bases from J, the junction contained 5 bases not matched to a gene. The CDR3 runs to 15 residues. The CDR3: CASSRDRGRGYGYTF. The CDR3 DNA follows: TGTGCCAGCAGTAGGGACAGGGGGCGAGGCTATGGCTACACCTTC.

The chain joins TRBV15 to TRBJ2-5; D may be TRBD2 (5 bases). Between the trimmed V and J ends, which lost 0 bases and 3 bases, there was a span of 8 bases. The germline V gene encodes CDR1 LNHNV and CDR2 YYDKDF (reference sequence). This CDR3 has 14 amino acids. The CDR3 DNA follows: TGTGCCACCAGCAGAGATCCCGGGGAAGAGACCCAGTACTTC. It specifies CATSRDPGEETQYF.